These 30 T cell receptor beta chains came from one sample sequenced in a study of T-cell reconstitution after alpha-beta-depleted transplantation in children. Library preparation (for TCRbeta) was performed with unique molecular identifiers. TCRdb re-derived calls from the PCR reads in MiXCR, one entry per CDR3 protein. The sample lists a few hundred thousand distinct CDR3 sequences, around 12% occurring once. The sequences come from PBMCs from the stem cell graft donor, collected from the stem cell graft. The receptors here all came from a human donor who donated a stem cell graft to a child with combined immunodeficiency.

V is TRBV15 and J is TRBJ2-7, with D tentatively TRBD1 (5 bases). The germline gives CDR1 LNHNV, CDR2 YYDKDF (reference sequence). V gave up 0 bases and J gave up 1 base, with 16 bases separating them. This CDR3 spans 17 amino acids. The DNA for the CDR3 is TGTGCCACCAGCAGAGATAGGGGCCTCTCCGGGTCCTACGAGCAGTACTTC. As protein: CATSRDRGLSGSYEQYF.

In DNA form, the CDR3 reads TGTGCCAGCAGACCGGGACTAGCAATCGGGGAGCTGTTTTTT. Protein product: CASRPGLAIGELFF. The chain carries TRBV12-3 or TRBV12-4 and TRBJ2-2, with 9 bases matching TRBD2. Losses at the gene ends were 6 bases for V and 7 bases for J; bases not matched to a gene: 6. The CDR3 runs 14 residues.

This clonotype was recorded many times. The CDR3 loop is CASSYGQGGNTIYF. For the CDR3, the DNA is TGTGCCAGCAGTTACGGGCAGGGTGGAAACACCATATATTTT. The chain couples TRBV6-5 to TRBJ1-3; D might be TRBD1 (5 bases). The CDR3 extends over 14 amino acids. The V gene lost 2 bases and the J gene lost 3 bases, with 8 bases spanning the gap. The germline V gene encodes CDR1 MNHEY and CDR2 SVGAGI.

This clonotype was picked up a small number of times. The CDR3 coding sequence is TGTGCCAGCAGCCTCGGCGGAGCGCGAGAGCAGTTCTTC. As protein: CASSLGGAREQFF. The chain combines TRBV2 with TRBJ2-1; no definite D call. Looked up from germline, CDR1 is SNHLY and CDR2 is FYNNEI. The CDR3 totals 13 residues. V lost 6 bases and J lost 10, with 16 bases in between.

This clonotype was observed many times. This chain connects TRBV11-2 to TRBJ2-3; D unresolved. Looked up from germline, CDR1 is SGHAT and CDR2 is FQNNGV. The CDR3 spans 16 residues. V was pared by 5 bases and J by 5 bases, with 20 bases between. The CDR3, as DNA: TGTGCCAGCAGCCCCAGTAGGCTGAGTCCTCTAGATACGCAGTATTTT. It translates to CASSPSRLSPLDTQYF.

The rearrangement uses TRBV4-2 and TRBJ2-1; D is perhaps TRBD2 (5 bases). The V end was cut by 0 bases, the J end by 4 bases, with 10 bases between. The V gene's germline CDR1 is LGHNA and CDR2 YNFKEQ. This CDR3 region has 15 residues. CDR3 region: CASSQETRGYNEQFF. CDR3 nucleotide sequence: TGTGCCAGCAGCCAAGAGACTCGAGGGTACAATGAGCAGTTCTTC.

In this sample, this clonotype turned up a few times. The chain links TRBV5-1 to TRBJ2-3; D is unclear. The CDR3 runs to 15 residues. CDR1 is SGHRS, CDR2 YFSETQ, per germline. V was clipped by 0 bases and J by 4 bases, with 12 bases between them. The CDR3 reads CASSLAGQPPDTQYF. The CDR3 nucleotides read TGCGCCAGCAGCTTGGCGGGCCAACCCCCAGATACGCAGTATTTT.

Many counts were recorded for this clonotype. The rearrangement links TRBV14 to TRBJ2-1, with D uncertain. From germline, CDR1 is SGHDN and CDR2 FVKESK. CDR3 size: 13 residues. Trimming pared 2 bases from V and 6 bases from J, leaving 8 bases between. CDR3: CASSQRASNEQFF. CDR3 coding DNA: TGTGCCAGCAGCCAAAGGGCTAGCAATGAGCAGTTCTTC.

The V gene is TRBV12-3 or TRBV12-4, the J gene TRBJ2-1; 9 bases fit TRBD1. Losses at the gene ends were 5 bases for V and 15 bases for J; bases not matched to a gene: 17. This CDR3 comprises 15 residues. In DNA, the CDR3 is TGTGCCAGCAGTCCGGCGGGACAGGGTCGTTCCCCCCTGTTCTTC. Protein: CASSPAGQGRSPLFF.

The table lists this clonotype with many counts. The chain carries TRBV12-3 or TRBV12-4 and TRBJ2-7, with 14 bases that match TRBD2. J was trimmed by 3 bases and V by 4 bases; bases with no gene match: 2. There are 15 residues in the CDR3. DNA for the CDR3: TGTGCCAGCAGTTCGGGACTAGCGGGGGACTACGAGCAGTACTTC. Protein: CASSSGLAGDYEQYF.

In this sample, this clonotype turned up many times. J is TRBJ2-7 and V is TRBV12-3 or TRBV12-4, with D perhaps matching TRBD2 (5 bases). The V end lost 5 bases, the J end lost 3 bases, and 8 bases lay between the germline ends. This CDR3 region has 12 residues. CDR3 nucleotide sequence: TGTGCCAGCAGTATGGGGAGCTACGAGCAGTACTTC. Its protein is CASSMGSYEQYF.

The chain employs TRBV4-2 and TRBJ2-1; 11 positions match TRBD2. CDR1 and CDR2 from the germline V gene are LGHNA and YNFKEQ. J lost 6 bases, V lost 8 bases, and 18 bases had no gene match. This CDR3 has 18 residues. CDR3 protein: CASGPRLAGGKYPNEQFF. CDR3 nucleotides: TGTGCCAGCGGCCCCCGGCTAGCGGGAGGTAAATACCCCAATGAGCAGTTCTTC.

The genes are TRBV3-1 and TRBJ2-5; TRBD2 matches at 8 bases. The V segment lost 1 base and the J segment 9 bases; nucleotides outside the gene matches: 4. The CDR3 has 13 amino acids. The germline V gene has CDR1 LGHDT and CDR2 YNNKEL (reference sequence). This chain's CDR3 is CASSQGTGGAQYF. The DNA for the CDR3 is TGTGCCAGCAGCCAAGGCACGGGAGGGGCCCAGTACTTC.

This clonotype has only a few counts. This chain connects TRBV20-1 to TRBJ2-3; TRBD2 might be the D (6 bases). The V and J ends lost 3 bases and 2 bases respectively, with 12 bases between them. This CDR3 is built from 14 residues. In germline, CDR1 is DFQATT, CDR2 SNEGSKA (reference sequence). In DNA form, the CDR3 reads TGCAGTGCTAGGGCGGGGTCCCTCACAGATACGCAGTATTTT. It yields the protein CSARAGSLTDTQYF.

The chain carries TRBV7-3 and TRBJ2-3; D unclear. Germline assignment: CDR1 SGHTA and CDR2 FQGTGA. V was clipped by 4 bases and J by 0 bases, with 8 bases between them. This CDR3 has 14 amino acids. CDR3: CASSSDTSTDTQYF. The CDR3 DNA follows: TGTGCCAGCAGCTCGGATACTAGCACAGATACGCAGTATTTT.

This clonotype was counted a few times. V gene TRBV7-3 combines with J gene TRBJ2-1, with D uncertain. The CDR3 is 15 amino acids. Per germline, CDR1 SGHTA and CDR2 FQGTGA. Trimming left V 5 bases short and J 4 bases short, with 15 bases between. This CDR3 is CASSPVNGPYNEQFF. In DNA form, the CDR3 reads TGTGCCAGCAGCCCAGTAAACGGCCCGTACAATGAGCAGTTCTTC.

The gene calls are TRBV5-5 and TRBJ1-6; 9 bases are shared with TRBD1. J gave up 10 bases and V 4 bases, and 9 bases lay outside the gene matches. The CDR3 length is 15 residues. CDR1 SGHKS and CDR2 YYEKEE come from the germline V gene (reference sequence). CDR3 sequence reads: CASSPDRGNRSPLHF. CDR3 in DNA: TGTGCCAGCAGCCCCGACAGGGGGAATCGATCACCCCTCCACTTT.

This clonotype was counted many times. The chain combines TRBV27 with TRBJ2-7; 8 bases are shared with TRBD1. The germline V gene has CDR1 MNHEY and CDR2 SMNVEV (reference sequence). The CDR3 covers 13 residues. V lost 5 bases and J lost 4; bases outside the gene matches: 4. CDR3 protein: CASSAGGGYEQYF. Written as DNA, the CDR3 is TGTGCCAGCAGTGCAGGGGGCGGGTACGAGCAGTACTTC.

The chain has TRBV5-5 and TRBJ2-1; D gene unclear. V shed 1 base and J shed 10 bases, with 15 bases lying between them. The V gene's germline CDR1 is SGHKS and CDR2 YYEKEE (reference sequence). This CDR3 contains 14 residues. This CDR3 reads CASSLSFGIWEQFF. The CDR3 bases are TGTGCCAGCAGCTTGTCATTTGGGATCTGGGAGCAGTTCTTC.

V gene TRBV12-3 or TRBV12-4 combines with J gene TRBJ2-3; 14 nucleotides line up with TRBD2. This CDR3 comprises 16 residues. Trimming at V came to 6 bases and at J to 5 bases, leaving 7 bases not matched to a gene. The CDR3 DNA reads as TGTGCCAGCAGCCCGGGACTAGCGGGAGAGAAAGATACGCAGTATTTT. Its translation is CASSPGLAGEKDTQYF.

This clonotype has a handful of counts. For the CDR3, the DNA is TGCAGCGTTGAAGTCACTAGCGGGCACAATGAGCAGTTCTTC. Encoded protein: CSVEVTSGHNEQFF. The chain is built from TRBV29-1 and TRBJ2-1, with 9 bases aligning to TRBD2. Germline V gene lookup returns CDR1 SQVTM and CDR2 ANQGSEA. V lost 1 base to trimming and J lost 5 bases; unmatched junction nucleotides: 3. This CDR3 has 14 amino acids.

This clonotype was detected many times. The chain links TRBV5-1 to TRBJ2-5; possibly TRBD1 or TRBD2 for D (5 bases each). Trimming took 3 bases from V and 4 from J, leaving 16 bases between them. The CDR3 spans 15 residues. The germline V gene encodes CDR1 SGHRS and CDR2 YFSETQ. The CDR3, as DNA: TGCGCCAGCAGCTCCGGGGACGGGATGGGAGAGACCCAGTACTTC. Encoded protein: CASSSGDGMGETQYF.

This clonotype was recorded a few times. V gene TRBV2 combines with J gene TRBJ2-1, with 8 bases identical to TRBD2. The CDR3 covers 13 residues. Looked up from germline, CDR1 is SNHLY and CDR2 is FYNNEI. The ends lost 7 bases at V and 8 bases at J; junction bases unmatched: 7. CDR3: CASMTGGRYEQFF. CDR3 DNA: TGTGCCAGCATGACGGGAGGGCGTTATGAGCAGTTCTTC. The entire variable domain, with the rest obtained from reference TRBV2 and TRBJ2-1, is as follows: EPEVTQTPSHQVTQMGQEVILRCVPISNHLYFYWYRQILGQKVEFLVSFYNNEISEKSEIFDDQFSVERPDGSNFTLKIRSTKLEDSAMYFCASMTGGRYEQFFGPGTRLTVL.

The chain couples TRBV6-1 to TRBJ2-2, with TRBD1 identical over 8 bases. V trimming: 6 bases; J trimming: 4 bases; junction bases outside the gene matches: 4. The CDR3 consists of 14 residues. Germline loops: CDR1 MNHNS, CDR2 SASEGT. CDR3: CASRTGTGTGELFF. The CDR3 bases are TGTGCCAGCAGGACCGGGACAGGCACCGGGGAGCTGTTTTTT.

This clonotype was counted at least ten times. This chain links TRBV6-1 with TRBJ2-4; no clear D. The V end was cut by 6 bases, the J end by 0 bases, with 9 bases between. This CDR3 has 14 amino acids. The germline CDR1 and CDR2 sequences are MNHNS and SASEGT. DNA for the CDR3: TGTGCCAGCAGACCTATTGTAGCCAAAAACATTCAGTACTTC. It is translated as CASRPIVAKNIQYF.

This clonotype was counted between two and nine times. J is TRBJ2-1 and V is TRBV9; D remains ambiguous. CDR1 SGDLS and CDR2 YYNGEE come from the germline V gene. The CDR3 is 15 residues long. V lost 0 bases to trimming and J lost 6 bases, with 13 bases between them. The chain's CDR3 is CASSVGALQSNEQFF. CDR3 in DNA: TGTGCCAGCAGCGTAGGAGCCCTACAGAGCAATGAGCAGTTCTTC.

The chain couples TRBV12-3 or TRBV12-4 to TRBJ1-4; a weak D match, TRBD1 (5 bases). Trimming shortened V by 5 bases and J by 0 bases, and 10 bases separated the two germline ends. The CDR3 has 15 residues. CDR3 in amino acids: CASSPGGSTNEKLFF. The CDR3, as DNA: TGTGCCAGCAGTCCCGGGGGGTCAACTAATGAAAAACTGTTTTTT.

The chain carries TRBV29-1 and TRBJ2-7, with TRBD2 matching over 11 bases. Germline loops: CDR1 SQVTM, CDR2 ANQGSEA. The V segment lost 4 bases and the J segment 3 bases; nucleotides outside the gene matches: 2. The CDR3 sequence is 13 residues long. This CDR3 reads CSVAGTSGYEQYF. The DNA for the CDR3 is TGCAGCGTTGCGGGGACTAGCGGCTACGAGCAGTACTTC.

The V gene is TRBV12-3 or TRBV12-4, the J gene TRBJ2-7, with a weak D call TRBD1 (6 bases). Trimming took off 5 bases at V and 3 bases at J, with 17 bases between the two ends. The CDR3 is 15 residues long. The CDR3 DNA sequence: TGTGCCAGCAGTCCGTTCCACAGGGCCCGCTACGAGCAGTACTTC. Translated: CASSPFHRARYEQYF.

This clonotype was observed a few times. V gene TRBV29-1 combines with J gene TRBJ2-3; maybe TRBD1 (5 bases). This CDR3 has 12 residues. The V and J ends lost 0 bases and 4 bases respectively, with 5 bases between them. Germline CDR1 is SQVTM and CDR2 is ANQGSEA. CDR3 bases: TGCAGCGTTGAAGAAGGGGCAGATACGCAGTATTTT. Translation gives CSVEEGADTQYF.